This TCR beta chain was obtained from a study of blood T cell repertoires in COVID-19. Study-level information: Some COVID-19 samples were acute and others convalescent; all came from the United States, Italy and Spain.

J was trimmed by 5 bases and V by 4 bases; bases with no gene match: 4. The CDR3 covers 15 residues. Germline V lookup: CDR1 WNHNN, CDR2 SYGVQD (reference sequence). Generated by immunoSEQ multiplex PCR, the TCRdb table keeps only in-frame clones and is missing some. The sample shows about 440,000 clones, 70% to 90% of them seen only once. The J gene is TRBJ2-1, the V gene TRBV10-1, with 11 bases aligning to TRBD2. The sample comprised PBMCs or T cells enriched from blood (not recorded which). This TCR was sampled from a woman aged 18 to 35 with acute COVID-19. DNA for the CDR3: TGCGCCAGCAGTGGACTAGCGGGGCTGCACAATGAGCAGTTCTTC. Translation gives CASSGLAGLHNEQFF.